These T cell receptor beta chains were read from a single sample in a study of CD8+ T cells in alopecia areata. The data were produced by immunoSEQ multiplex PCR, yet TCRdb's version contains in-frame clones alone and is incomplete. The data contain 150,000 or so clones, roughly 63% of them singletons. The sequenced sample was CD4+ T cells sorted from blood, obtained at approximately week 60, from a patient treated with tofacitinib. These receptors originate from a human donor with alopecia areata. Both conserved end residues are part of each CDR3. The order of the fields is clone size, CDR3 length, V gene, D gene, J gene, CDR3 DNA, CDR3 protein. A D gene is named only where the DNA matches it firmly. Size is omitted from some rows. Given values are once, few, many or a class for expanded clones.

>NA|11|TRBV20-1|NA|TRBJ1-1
TGCAGTGCTAGACCGGTCCCTGAAGCTTTCTTT
CSARPVPEAFF
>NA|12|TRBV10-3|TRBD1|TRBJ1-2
TGTGCCACCGGACAGGGGAAGGATGGCTACACCTTC
CATGQGKDGYTF
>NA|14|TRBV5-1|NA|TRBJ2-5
TGCGCCAGCAAGGGCGGCAGACCCGGTGAGACCCAGTACTTC
CASKGGRPGETQYF
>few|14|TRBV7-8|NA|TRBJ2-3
TGTGCCAGCAGTCGGGGGGCGAGCACAGATACGCAGTATTTT
CASSRGASTDTQYF
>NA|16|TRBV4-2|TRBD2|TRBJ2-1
TGTGCCAGCAGCCCGAGGGGACTAGCGGGGGCAAATGAGCAGTTCTTC
CASSPRGLAGANEQFF
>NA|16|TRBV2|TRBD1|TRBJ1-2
TGTGCCAGCAGTGAAGTGGGGACCGGGACAGTGAGTGGCTACACCTTC
CASSEVGTGTVSGYTF
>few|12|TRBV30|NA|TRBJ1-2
TGTGCCTGGAGTTTAGCCGATTATGGCTACACCTTC
CAWSLADYGYTF
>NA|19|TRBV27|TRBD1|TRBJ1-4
TGTGCCAGCAGCCCGCCTTGGGGACAGGGGCCAACGTTGGACGAAAAACTGTTTTTT
CASSPPWGQGPTLDEKLFF
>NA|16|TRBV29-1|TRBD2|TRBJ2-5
TGCAGCGTCCACAGATCATTGGGACTAGACTTGGAGACCCAGTACTTC
CSVHRSLGLDLETQYF
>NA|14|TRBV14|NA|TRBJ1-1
TGTGCCAGCAGCCAACGAGTTTATGGCACTGAAGCTTTCTTT
CASSQRVYGTEAFF
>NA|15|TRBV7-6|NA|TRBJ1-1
TGTGCCAGCAGCTTAGGGGCAGGGAGGAACACTGAAGCTTTCTTT
CASSLGAGRNTEAFF
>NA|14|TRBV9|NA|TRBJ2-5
TGTGCCAGCAGCCTCCGGGGATCCCAAGAGACCCAGTACTTC
CASSLRGSQETQYF
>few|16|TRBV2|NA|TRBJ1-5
TGTGCCAGCAGTTCTCCTCGGGGGGCGCGGGATCAGCCCCAGCATTTT
CASSSPRGARDQPQHF
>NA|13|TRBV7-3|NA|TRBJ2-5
TGTGCCAGCAGCTCGGGACCGAGGGAGACCCAGTACTTC
CASSSGPRETQYF
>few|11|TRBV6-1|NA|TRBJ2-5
TGTGCCAGCAGTTACGGACCTGCCCAGTACTTC
CASSYGPAQYF
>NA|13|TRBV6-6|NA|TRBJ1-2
TGTGCCAGCATTGGTAGGGGCTACGGAGGCTACACCTTC
CASIGRGYGGYTF
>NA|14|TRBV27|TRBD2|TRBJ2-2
TGTGCCAGCGGCCGAGAGGCGGGGGCCGGGGAGCTGTTTTTT
CASGREAGAGELFF
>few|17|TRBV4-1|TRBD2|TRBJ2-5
TGCGCCAGCAGCCAAGATGGGCTAGCGGTAAACAGAGAGACCCAGTACTTC
CASSQDGLAVNRETQYF
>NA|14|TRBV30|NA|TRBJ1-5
TGTGCCTGGAGTGCCCTTACAGGGAATCAGCCCCAGCATTTT
CAWSALTGNQPQHF
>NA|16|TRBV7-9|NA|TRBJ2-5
TGTGCCAGCAGCCCCGAAGGACTTCAGTACCAAGAGACCCAGTACTTC
CASSPEGLQYQETQYF
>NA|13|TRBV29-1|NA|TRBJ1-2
TGCAGCGTCCCGGGGCCGGGGTATGGTGGCTACACCTTC
CSVPGPGYGGYTF
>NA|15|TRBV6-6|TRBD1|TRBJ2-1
TGTGCCAGCAGAAGAAGGGACAGCTCCTACAATGAGCAGTTCTTC
CASRRRDSSYNEQFF
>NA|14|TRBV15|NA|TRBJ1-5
TGTGCCACCAGCAGAGAACAAATCAATCAGCCCCAGCATTTT
CATSREQINQPQHF